The 31 T cell receptor beta chains below come from one sample, sequenced in a study of shared clonotypes between healthy human individuals. Repertoires were generated with immunoSEQ multiplex PCR, while TCRdb's copy carries only in-frame clones and drops some. In the table there are more than 1.2 million clones, around 98.5% of which are singletons. Sequencing used naive CD4+ T cells sorted from blood. This sample's subset: CD45RA+ positively selected. The receptors stem from a young man in good health.

The rearrangement links TRBV6-1 to TRBJ1-1; D remains ambiguous. V was shortened by 0 bases and J by 7 bases, with 9 bases between the two germline ends. CDR1 and CDR2 from the germline V gene are MNHNS and SASEGT. The CDR3 sequence is 13 residues long. Written as DNA, the CDR3 is TGTGCCAGCAGTGAAGCGCCCGGACTTGAAGCTTTCTTT. This translates into CASSEAPGLEAFF.

On this clone: Other DNA sequences of this sample code for an identical CDR3. The gene calls are TRBV5-1 and TRBJ1-1; possibly TRBD1 for D (5 bases). The V end was cut by 3 bases, the J end by 5 bases, with 11 bases between. The germline V gene encodes CDR1 SGHRS and CDR2 YFSETQ. The CDR3 is made up of 13 amino acids. CDR3 bases: TGCGCCAGCAGCTCCCAGCAGGGTACTGAAGCTTTCTTT. As protein: CASSSQQGTEAFF.

The chain is built from TRBV21-1 and TRBJ1-5. TRBV21-1 is a pseudogene segment. CDR3 size: 21 residues. CDR3 DNA: TGTGCCAGCAGCATGGGGGGACCCCATAGACTTGCGTATGATTTAGGTCAGCCCCAGCATTTT. Its translation is CASSMGGPHRLAYDLGQPQHF.

The chain recombines TRBV10-1 with TRBJ1-4, with TRBD1 matching over 8 bases. The junction had 8 bases not matched to a gene; V was cut back by 4 bases and J by 7 bases. The length of the CDR3 is 15 residues. The germline V gene encodes CDR1 WNHNN and CDR2 SYGVQD (reference sequence). The CDR3 sequence: CASSANRGDGEKLFF. CDR3 coding DNA: TGCGCCAGCAGTGCGAACAGGGGGGATGGTGAAAAACTGTTTTTT.

About this clone itself: This CDR3 is also generated by other DNA sequences in the sample. V usage is TRBV18 and J usage is TRBJ2-7, with 7 positions matching TRBD2. This CDR3 is built from 14 residues. Germline CDR1 and CDR2: KGHSH and LQKENI. The V segment lost 2 bases and the J segment 3 bases; nucleotides outside the gene matches: 4. The CDR3 nucleotides read TGTGCCAGCTCACCAGGGGCTAGCGGCTACGAGCAGTACTTC. This sequence encodes CASSPGASGYEQYF.

V and J are TRBV7-6 and TRBJ1-1; D is unresolved. Per germline, CDR1 SGHVS and CDR2 FNYEAQ. The CDR3 totals 13 residues. The germline V and J ends were trimmed by 5 bases and 1 base, with 8 bases remaining between them. The DNA of the CDR3 is TGTGCCAGCAGCACCAACACGAACACTGAAGCTTTCTTT. Protein: CASSTNTNTEAFF.

This sequence joins TRBV10-1 and TRBJ2-3, with 7 bases lining up with TRBD2. V trimming: 5 bases; J trimming: 5 bases; junction bases outside the gene matches: 10. CDR3 length: 15 amino acids. The germline V gene encodes CDR1 WNHNN and CDR2 SYGVQD (reference sequence). CDR3 coding DNA: TGCGCCAGCAGTCATCTCGCGACGGGAGGAGATACGCAGTATTTT. Translated: CASSHLATGGDTQYF.

The V call is TRBV29-1, the J call TRBJ2-5; TRBD1 might be the D (7 bases). From germline, CDR1 is SQVTM and CDR2 ANQGSEA. The CDR3 has 13 residues. Trimming left V 3 bases short and J 9 bases short, with 17 bases between. The CDR3 DNA reads TGCAGCGTTGAGCGGGACAGTCAGGGGGCCCAGTACTTC. Encoded protein: CSVERDSQGAQYF.

This chain links TRBV23-1 with TRBJ1-5, with D possibly TRBD1 on 5 matching bases. TRBV23-1 is an ORF for which the function is uncertain. This CDR3 is 17 amino acids long. Trimming left V 4 bases short and J 3 bases short, with 19 bases between. CDR3 coding DNA: TGCGCCAGCAGTCGGTCCGTGGGCAGGGCCTCCAATCAGCCCCAGCATTTT. This sequence encodes CASSRSVGRASNQPQHF.

This sequence joins TRBV27 and TRBJ2-5; TRBD1 matches 9 bases. J gave up 5 bases and V 2 bases, and 6 bases lay outside the gene matches. The CDR3 is made up of 15 amino acids. CDR1 and CDR2 (germline): MNHEY, SMNVEV (reference sequence). The CDR3 region has the DNA TGTGCCAGCAGTTTAACAGGGGGCGTTTGGGAGACCCAGTACTTC. Residues: CASSLTGGVWETQYF.

The chain uses TRBV5-4 and TRBJ2-1; 12 bases are a match to TRBD2. CDR3 length equals 16 residues. V gave up 0 bases and J gave up 4 bases; unmatched junction bases: 2. Germline values: CDR1 SGHNT, CDR2 YYREEE (reference sequence). CDR3 in amino acids: CASSLAGLAGYNEQFF. CDR3 coding DNA: TGTGCCAGCAGCTTGGCCGGACTAGCGGGGTACAATGAGCAGTTCTTC.

V usage is TRBV18 and J usage is TRBJ2-7; 13 bases fit TRBD2. CDR1 and CDR2 from the germline V gene are KGHSH and LQKENI. The V segment lost 3 bases and the J segment 2 bases; nucleotides outside the gene matches: 4. The CDR3 extends over 16 amino acids. CDR3 in amino acids: CASSPGLAGDPYEQYF. CDR3 nucleotides: TGTGCCAGCTCACCTGGACTAGCGGGAGATCCCTACGAGCAGTACTTC.

The chain carries TRBV9 and TRBJ2-7; 10 bases are a match to TRBD1. CDR3 size: 15 residues. Germline V lookup: CDR1 SGDLS, CDR2 YYNGEE. Trimming cost V 3 bases and J 2 bases; bases outside gene matches: 5. In DNA, the CDR3 is TGTGCCAGCAGCGCCCTCGGGACAGGGGCCTACGAGCAGTACTTC. Its protein product is CASSALGTGAYEQYF.

The genes are TRBV6-5 and TRBJ2-3; D may correspond to TRBD1 or TRBD2 (5 bases each). Looked up from germline, CDR1 is MNHEY and CDR2 is SVGAGI. Trimming stripped 6 bases from V and 13 bases from J, with 17 bases between. The CDR3 extends over 12 amino acids. In DNA form, the CDR3 reads TGTGCCAGCAGATCCGGGACCCCAAGGGAGTATTTT. This codes for CASRSGTPREYF.

The gene calls are TRBV7-9 and TRBJ2-5, with TRBD1 identical over 7 bases. Germline V lookup: CDR1 SEHNR, CDR2 FQNEAQ (reference sequence). The CDR3 is 14 amino acids. With 7 bases clipped from V and 0 bases from J, the junction kept 5 bases outside the gene matches. The CDR3 is CASILQGYQETQYF. CDR3 sequence (DNA): TGTGCCAGCATCCTACAGGGGTACCAAGAGACCCAGTACTTC.

The chain combines TRBV5-5 with TRBJ2-3, with D uncertain. CDR3 length: 12 amino acids. The germline gives CDR1 SGHKS, CDR2 YYEKEE (reference sequence). Between the trimmed V and J ends, which lost 0 bases and 7 bases, there was a span of 6 bases. CDR3 loop: CASSLDSHTQYF. The CDR3 bases are TGTGCCAGCAGCTTGGACTCCCATACGCAGTATTTT. Variable domain in full (rest from reference TRBV5-5 and TRBJ2-3): DAGVTQSPTHLIKTRGQQVTLRCSPISGHKSVSWYQQVLGQGPQFIFQYYEKEERGRGNFPDRFSARQFPNYSSELNVNALLLGDSALYLCASSLDSHTQYFGPGTRLTVL.

Note on this clone: At one end the junction does not follow the germline gene, possibly because of a read error. V is TRBV29-1 and J is TRBJ2-1, with 8 nucleotides matching TRBD2. This CDR3 comprises 14 residues. Germline CDR1 and CDR2: SQVTM and ANQGSEA. CDR3 nucleotide sequence: TGCAGCGTCGAAGTACTAGCGGCCTCACGTGAGCAGTTCTTC. The encoded protein is CSVEVLAASREQFF.

The rearrangement uses TRBV20-1 and TRBJ2-7, with 7 bases aligning to TRBD1. Trimming at V came to 6 bases and at J to 5 bases, leaving 4 bases not matched to a gene. CDR3 length: 11 residues. CDR1 is DFQATT and CDR2 is SNEGSKA in the germline V gene (reference sequence). The CDR3 DNA is TGCAGTGCCCGGACAGGAAACGAGCAGTACTTC. Translating it yields CSARTGNEQYF.

The chain couples TRBV5-4 to TRBJ1-5; TRBD1 is a possible D gene (5 bases). The CDR3 totals 15 residues. Per the germline V gene, CDR1 is SGHNT and CDR2 is YYREEE (reference sequence). V lost 4 bases and J lost 4, with 15 bases in between. DNA for the CDR3: TGTGCCAGCAGCCCGGGACGGGGAGATAATCAGCCCCAGCATTTT. Amino acids: CASSPGRGDNQPQHF.

The chain is built from TRBV7-9 and TRBJ2-2, with TRBD1 matching 10 bases. Germline CDR1 and CDR2: SEHNR and FQNEAQ (reference sequence). The J segment lost 7 bases and the V segment lost 3 bases, leaving 8 bases of the junction unmatched. This CDR3 is 16 amino acids long. The CDR3 here is CASSFTGTGDSGELFF. CDR3 DNA sequence: TGTGCCAGCAGCTTCACCGGGACAGGGGATAGCGGGGAGCTGTTTTTT.

The chain links TRBV28 to TRBJ1-2; no clear D gene. The V end was cut by 5 bases, the J end by 5 bases, with 12 bases between. Germline loops: CDR1 MDHEN, CDR2 SYDVKM. The CDR3 consists of 13 residues. This CDR3 reads CASSVQVPYGYTF. CDR3 in DNA: TGTGCCAGCAGTGTTCAGGTCCCTTATGGCTACACCTTC.

This clone was found once. J is TRBJ2-3 and V is TRBV18; 8 bases match TRBD1. The V segment lost 4 bases and the J segment 4 bases; nucleotides outside the gene matches: 10. Germline loops: CDR1 KGHSH, CDR2 LQKENI. CDR3 size: 16 residues. The CDR3 here is CASSLQGAGSADTQYF. The CDR3, as DNA: TGTGCCAGCTCACTCCAGGGGGCCGGTAGCGCAGATACGCAGTATTTT.

The V gene is TRBV4-1, the J gene TRBJ2-7, with 8 bases identical to TRBD1. V lost 0 bases and J lost 4; bases outside the gene matches: 5. The CDR3 is 15 amino acids. The germline gives CDR1 MGHRA, CDR2 YSYEKL. CDR3 coding DNA: TGCGCCAGCAGCCAAGAAGCGACAGGGGTATACGAGCAGTACTTC. Translating gives CASSQEATGVYEQYF.

This clone was seen once. The chain uses TRBV28 and TRBJ2-7; TRBD2 matches at 8 bases. The CDR3 is 16 amino acids. Per the germline V gene, CDR1 is MDHEN and CDR2 is SYDVKM. After removal of 6 bases from V and 1 base from J, the junction contained 11 bases not matched to a gene. CDR3 protein: CASRSTGLAESYEQYF. Written as DNA, the CDR3 is TGTGCCAGCAGATCAACCGGACTAGCCGAATCCTACGAGCAGTACTTC.

This chain's CDR3 is CASSPSKGPPTYEQYF. The CDR3 DNA reads TGTGCCAGCAGTCCTTCAAAGGGGCCTCCTACCTACGAGCAGTACTTC. The chain carries TRBV28 and TRBJ2-7; D perhaps matches TRBD1 (5 bases). V dropped 5 bases and J dropped 2 bases, with 19 bases sitting between them. The CDR3 has 16 residues. Germline V gene lookup returns CDR1 MDHEN and CDR2 SYDVKM.

The rearrangement joins TRBV6-1 to TRBJ1-4; tentatively, D is TRBD1 (6 bases). This CDR3 is built from 14 residues. The germline V gene encodes CDR1 MNHNS and CDR2 SASEGT. Deletions cut 6 bases from V and 6 bases from J, with 14 bases between. The CDR3 DNA reads TGTGCCAGCAGGATTCAATACAGGGATGAAAAACTGTTTTTT. This gives the protein CASRIQYRDEKLFF.

V and J are TRBV19 and TRBJ2-4, with D possibly TRBD2 on 6 matching bases. CDR3 size: 18 residues. Germline assignment: CDR1 LNHDA and CDR2 SQIVND (reference sequence). The V end was cut by 4 bases, the J end by 3 bases, with 22 bases between. DNA for the CDR3: TGTGCCAGTAGTACGGCGGCGGTGCCGCGGGGAGACAAAAACATTCAGTACTTC. Residues: CASSTAAVPRGDKNIQYF.

The CDR3 DNA reads as TGCGCCAGCAGCTTGGGGACAGGGATGAACACTGAAGCTTTCTTT. Its protein product is CASSLGTGMNTEAFF. This chain connects TRBV5-1 to TRBJ1-1; 8 nucleotides match TRBD1. Germline loops: CDR1 SGHRS, CDR2 YFSETQ. V shed 0 bases and J 0 bases; nucleotides not matched to a gene: 1. This CDR3 region has 15 residues.

In its sample, this clone was seen once. V and J are TRBV20-1 and TRBJ2-7; no clear D. Germline CDR1 DFQATT, CDR2 SNEGSKA (reference sequence). V lost 1 base and J 5 bases, leaving 6 bases between the germline ends. CDR3 size: 11 residues. The CDR3, as DNA: TGCAGTGCTAGAGTCATCCACGAGCAGTACTTC. The encoded protein is CSARVIHEQYF.

About this clone: The sample contains more than one DNA sequence encoding this CDR3. V and J are TRBV18 and TRBJ1-1; the D gene is possibly TRBD1 (5 bases). V lost 3 bases to trimming and J lost 1 base, with 9 bases between them. This CDR3 comprises 14 residues. The germline CDR1 and CDR2 sequences are KGHSH and LQKENI. The CDR3, as DNA: TGTGCCAGCTCACCGGGGCGTGAGAACACTGAAGCTTTCTTT. Its protein product is CASSPGRENTEAFF. The complete variable domain, with remaining parts taken from reference TRBV18 and TRBJ1-1, reads NAGVMQNPRHLVRRRGQEARLRCSPMKGHSHVYWYRQLPEEGLKFMVYLQKENIIDESGMPKERFSAEFPKEGPSILRIQQVVRGDSAAYFCASSPGRENTEAFFGQGTRLTVV.

This clone was seen a single time. The chain is built from TRBV7-9 and TRBJ1-1; no clear D gene. Trimming took off 8 bases at V and 1 base at J, with 8 bases between the two ends. The CDR3 totals 12 residues. Germline V gene data show CDR1 as SEHNR and CDR2 as FQNEAQ (reference sequence). This CDR3 reads CASWGGNTEAFF. CDR3 bases: TGTGCCAGCTGGGGAGGGAACACTGAAGCTTTCTTT.